This entry lists 22 T cell receptor beta chains sequenced from one sample in a study of T cells after yellow fever vaccination. In TCRdb, the 5' RACE reads were re-called with MiXCR into one record per CDR3 protein. Among some 300,000 distinct CDR3 sequences listed, approximately 8% were seen once. The sample was PBMCs, taken more than 40 days after the first yellow fever vaccination. The receptors come from a man aged 18-30 years who received the YFV17D yellow fever vaccine.

This clonotype was counted a few times. This chain links TRBV7-9 with TRBJ2-5; D might be TRBD1 (5 bases). V was cut by 5 bases and J by 0 bases, with 13 bases left in between. This CDR3 contains 15 residues. The V gene's germline CDR1 is SEHNR and CDR2 FQNEAQ (reference sequence). CDR3 loop: CASSPRVANQETQYF. DNA of the CDR3: TGTGCCAGCAGCCCCAGGGTGGCCAACCAAGAGACCCAGTACTTC.

This chain links TRBV5-1 with TRBJ2-5, with no clear D. Per germline, CDR1 SGHRS and CDR2 YFSETQ. The CDR3 runs to 12 residues. Trimming shortened V by 3 bases and J by 7 bases, and 10 bases separated the two germline ends. This chain's CDR3 is CASSSESWTQYF. CDR3 sequence (DNA): TGCGCCAGCAGCTCCGAGTCTTGGACCCAGTACTTC.

This clonotype was observed a handful of times. The gene calls are TRBV4-3 and TRBJ2-3; D gene uncertain. The V end was cut by 1 base, the J end by 4 bases, with 9 bases between. This CDR3 is 14 amino acids long. Germline-derived CDR1 and CDR2 are LGHNA and YSLEER. In DNA form, the CDR3 reads TGCGCCAGCAGCCAAGGGATCCTTTCAGATACGCAGTATTTT. Its protein is CASSQGILSDTQYF.

The V gene is TRBV11-2, the J gene TRBJ2-7, with 8 bases lining up with TRBD1. V shed 3 bases and J 6 bases; nucleotides not matched to a gene: 4. From germline, CDR1 is SGHAT and CDR2 FQNNGV. The CDR3 runs to 13 residues. CDR3 bases: TGTGCCAGCAGCTTCCAGGGGGCGCCCGAGCAGTACGTC. Protein: CASSFQGAPEQYV.

The sample holds many counts of this clonotype. The chain recombines TRBV20-1 with TRBJ1-5; possible D gene TRBD1, 6 bases. Trimming removed 5 bases at V and 12 bases at J, with 17 bases between. This CDR3 comprises 12 residues. Germline V gene lookup returns CDR1 DFQATT and CDR2 SNEGSKA (reference sequence). CDR3 sequence (DNA): TGCAGTGCTTCCGCAGGGGTGAGAAACCAGCATTTT. Its protein product is CSASAGVRNQHF.

CDR3 region: CATKQKKWNTEAFF. The CDR3 DNA reads TGTGCCACTAAACAGAAAAAGTGGAACACTGAAGCTTTCTTT. The rearrangement links TRBV24-1 to TRBJ1-1; D unclear. In germline, CDR1 is KGHDR, CDR2 SFDVKD. V was trimmed by 10 bases and J by 1 base, leaving 15 bases between them. This CDR3 has 14 residues.

This sequence joins TRBV5-1 and TRBJ1-6, with TRBD1 matching over 7 bases. The V gene end was trimmed by 2 bases and the J gene end by 9 bases; junction bases not matched to a gene: 8. The germline V gene encodes CDR1 SGHRS and CDR2 YFSETQ. There are 15 residues in the CDR3. The DNA for the CDR3 is TGCGCCAGCAGCTTCGACGGACAGGAGGTTTCACCCCTCCACTTT. It encodes CASSFDGQEVSPLHF. Together with reference TRBV5-1 and TRBJ1-6, the CDR3 gives the full variable domain: KAGVTQTPRYLIKTRGQQVTLSCSPISGHRSVSWYQQTPGQGLQFLFEYFSETQRNKGNFPGRFSGRQFSNSRSEMNVSTLELGDSALYLCASSFDGQEVSPLHFGNGTRLTVT.

This clonotype was counted at least ten times. The gene calls are TRBV12-3 or TRBV12-4 and TRBJ2-3, with no clear D. Between the trimmed V and J ends, which lost 6 bases and 6 bases, there was a span of 10 bases. The CDR3 is made up of 12 amino acids. This CDR3 reads CASSSLADTQYF. In DNA, the CDR3 is TGTGCCAGCAGCTCTCTCGCGGATACGCAGTATTTT.

V usage is TRBV20-1 and J usage is TRBJ2-1, with unresolved D. The CDR3 covers 13 residues. Germline-derived CDR1 and CDR2 are DFQATT and SNEGSKA (reference sequence). Trimming removed 3 bases from V and 3 bases from J, with 9 bases in between. DNA of the CDR3: TGCAGTGCTAGTTGGCCCAACTACAATGAGCAGTTCTTC. It encodes CSASWPNYNEQFF.

A few counts support this clonotype. This sequence joins TRBV5-1 and TRBJ2-5; D perhaps matches TRBD1 (6 bases). Germline lookup yields CDR1 SGHRS and CDR2 YFSETQ. This CDR3 region has 13 residues. V lost 3 bases and J 2 bases, leaving 8 bases between the germline ends. This chain's CDR3 is CASSSGTQETQYF. The CDR3 DNA follows: TGCGCCAGCAGCTCCGGGACACAAGAGACCCAGTACTTC.

This clonotype has more than one count but fewer than ten. This chain links TRBV9 with TRBJ1-2, with D possibly matching TRBD1 (5 bases). The CDR3 spans 15 residues. The germline V gene has CDR1 SGDLS and CDR2 YYNGEE. The V and J ends lost 3 bases and 2 bases respectively, with 14 bases between them. CDR3 protein: CASSGKPGRNYGYTF. In DNA, the CDR3 is TGTGCCAGCAGCGGAAAACCGGGACGAAACTATGGCTACACCTTC.

The J gene is TRBJ2-5, the V gene TRBV7-8; 9 nucleotides match TRBD1. The CDR3 totals 15 residues. Germline V gene sequence: CDR1 SGHVS, CDR2 FQNEAQ. Trimming took 8 bases from V and 4 from J; bases not matched to a gene: 11. In DNA form, the CDR3 reads TGTGCCAGCGGCCCGGACAGGGGCGATCCAGAGACCCAGTACTTC. Translating gives CASGPDRGDPETQYF.

For the CDR3, the DNA is TGTGCCAGCTCACCGGGTTTTCAGGGTGAAAAACTGTTTTTT. It is translated as CASSPGFQGEKLFF. J is TRBJ1-4 and V is TRBV18, with D possibly matching TRBD1 (5 bases). The CDR3 runs 14 residues. CDR1 KGHSH and CDR2 LQKENI come from the germline V gene. The V and J ends lost 3 bases and 7 bases respectively, with 12 bases between them. Based on the CDR3 plus reference TRBV18 and TRBJ1-4, the full variable domain is NAGVMQNPRHLVRRRGQEARLRCSPMKGHSHVYWYRQLPEEGLKFMVYLQKENIIDESGMPKERFSAEFPKEGPSILRIQQVVRGDSAAYFCASSPGFQGEKLFFGSGTQLSVL.

The genes are TRBV5-1 and TRBJ2-5, with D possibly matching TRBD1 (6 bases). This CDR3 has 14 residues. Trimming left V 0 bases short and J 6 bases short, with 12 bases between. The germline V gene encodes CDR1 SGHRS and CDR2 YFSETQ. Here the CDR3 reads CASSLVQGGQTQYF. CDR3 in DNA: TGCGCCAGCAGCTTGGTACAGGGTGGACAGACCCAGTACTTC.

J is TRBJ2-2 and V is TRBV7-3; D gene unclear. In germline, CDR1 is SGHTA, CDR2 FQGTGA. The CDR3 is 15 amino acids. V was pared by 2 bases and J by 6 bases, with 13 bases between. The CDR3 here is CASSLGGGGPGELFF. The CDR3 DNA reads as TGTGCCAGCAGCTTAGGTGGCGGTGGACCCGGGGAGCTGTTTTTT.

V gene TRBV19 combines with J gene TRBJ2-5, with unresolved D. The ends were cut back, 7 bases at V and 5 bases at J, with 14 bases in the middle. The CDR3 consists of 13 residues. Germline loops: CDR1 LNHDA, CDR2 SQIVND (reference sequence). For the CDR3, the DNA is TGTGCCAGTACAACGGCTCCTCCGGAGACCCAGTACTTC. This codes for CASTTAPPETQYF.

This clonotype was counted only a few times. This chain uses TRBV6-2 or TRBV6-3 with TRBJ2-7; no reliable D call. V was shortened by 2 bases and J by 3 bases, with 14 bases between the two germline ends. Per the germline V gene, CDR1 is MNHEY and CDR2 is SVGEGT. CDR3 length equals 15 residues. CDR3 amino acids: CASSYGGRFGYEQYV. The CDR3 nucleotides read TGTGCCAGCAGTTACGGCGGCAGGTTTGGCTACGAGCAGTACGTC.

This clonotype has at least ten counts. This chain links TRBV7-9 with TRBJ1-2; D not resolved. V was trimmed by 5 bases and J by 4 bases, leaving 11 bases between them. The CDR3 has 13 residues. Germline V CDR1 and CDR2: SEHNR, FQNEAQ (reference sequence). CDR3 in DNA: TGTGCCAGCAGCGTGGACGGCCTCTATGGCTACACCTTC. Translated, it gives CASSVDGLYGYTF. Using reference TRBV7-9 and TRBJ1-2 for the parts outside the CDR3, the full variable domain is DTGVSQNPRHKITKRGQNVTFRCDPISEHNRLYWYRQTLGQGPEFLTYFQNEAQLEKSRLLSDRFSAERPKGSFSTLEIQRTEQGDSAMYLCASSVDGLYGYTFGSGTRLTVV.

This clonotype was found a few times. The gene calls are TRBV4-1 and TRBJ1-3; D uncertain. Trimming left V 2 bases short and J 3 bases short, with 8 bases between. The V gene's germline CDR1 is MGHRA and CDR2 YSYEKL. The CDR3 loop spans 14 amino acids. CDR3 coding DNA: TGCGCCAGCAGCCAACACGAAGTTGGAAACACCATATATTTT. Its protein product is CASSQHEVGNTIYF.

This clonotype was seen more than once but under ten times. This rearrangement joins TRBV2 to TRBJ2-7, with 8 bases matching TRBD2. The junction had 1 base not matched to a gene; V was cut back by 5 bases and J by 7 bases. The CDR3 is made up of 11 amino acids. The germline gives CDR1 SNHLY, CDR2 FYNNEI. CDR3 sequence: CASSRLAEQYF. Here the CDR3 DNA reads TGTGCCAGCAGTAGACTAGCGGAGCAGTACTTC.

This clonotype was observed at least ten times. The V gene is TRBV20-1, the J gene TRBJ2-5, with 9 bases lining up with TRBD1. CDR1 and CDR2 from the germline V gene are DFQATT and SNEGSKA (reference sequence). J was trimmed by 6 bases and V by 5 bases; bases with no gene match: 7. The CDR3 extends over 13 amino acids. In nucleotides, the CDR3 is TGCAGTGCTCGTACAGGGGGCACCAAGACCCAGTACTTC. This codes for CSARTGGTKTQYF.

The chain uses TRBV7-9 and TRBJ1-4; a possible D gene is TRBD1 (5 bases). Trimming left V 7 bases short and J 7 bases short, with 13 bases between. This CDR3 contains 13 residues. Looked up from germline, CDR1 is SEHNR and CDR2 is FQNEAQ (reference sequence). In DNA form, the CDR3 reads TGTGCCAGCAAGGCTAGGGGTAGTGAAAAACTGTTTTTT. The encoded protein is CASKARGSEKLFF.